This T cell receptor beta chain derives from a study of naive and memory T cell subsets. Study-level findings and limits: Naive repertoires, especially CD8, held a few larger clonotypes, possibly memory cells re-expressing CD45RA.

An equimolar mix of two oligonucleotides served as the beta constant-region primer for TRBC1 and TRBC2. Four rounds of PCR amplified the ligated cDNA using nested alpha and beta constant-region primers plus SP2. TCRdb redid the calling of the UMI-ligation and nested PCR reads with MiXCR, one entry per CDR3 protein. Of roughly 150,000 distinct CDR3 sequences in the sample, roughly 23% were seen once. Points on this clonotype: Its antigen is unknown.

The sample consisted of naive CD4+ T cells from blood. The TCR sequence derives from a human donor in good health.

The CDR3 protein is CASSTQQGMNTEAFF. CDR3 DNA: TGTGCCAGCAGTACCCAACAGGGGATGAACACTGAAGCTTTCTTT. The J gene is TRBJ1-1, the V gene TRBV12-3 or TRBV12-4; 7 bases align to TRBD1. This CDR3 is built from 15 residues. With 5 bases clipped from V and 0 bases from J, the junction kept 6 bases outside the gene matches.